This TCR beta chain was profiled in a study of T cell responses to AZD1222 COVID-19 vaccine (dated by TCRdb to the early 2020s). Turning to the overall study: A total of 240 or so trial participants underwent TCR sequencing, of whom 200 to 220 had received two doses of AZD1222 and some 26 had received two doses of the MenACWY control vaccine. Trial participants were enrolled by age into subgroups of 18-55, 56-69 and 70-plus years, and roughly 150, 30 and 60 TCR-sequenced participants, respectively, were included in these subgroups.

Via the germline V gene, CDR1 is MDHEN and CDR2 SYDVKM. Taken from cysteine to phenylalanine, the CDR3 has 16 residues. Only CDR3 DNA remains: 48 bases, in frame from the first base. Deletion took 1 base off V and 0 bases off J, with a span of 10 bases between the germline ends. Points the paper makes about the study in general: After two AZD1222 doses, both the breadth and the depth of spike-specific TCRs were significantly higher than at day 0 and than in MenACWY recipients. Because no day 14 peak-response samples were available, the repertoires could be characterized only after the peak T cell response. CD4 TCRs associated with the vaccine covered the entire spike protein, and the dominant responses were in regions 160-218 and 743-854. Conclusions about previously exposed vaccinees are limited because only six or seven AZD1222 recipients were SARS-CoV-2 seropositive at baseline. In the small 56-69-year group, the increase in depth fell short of significance, most likely because of low power. Nearly half of unique spike-specific TCRs reportedly recognized epitopes outside regions mutated in the B.1.351 and B.1.1.7 variants. Participants were mostly white British, with more females than males. The authors suggested clonal diversity may have been underestimated.

As regards this clone: Its specific antigen is unknown. No base qualities exist here, and no much larger clone lies one base off it.

The CDR3 regions of human TCRbeta chains were analyzed by immunosequencing. Per the original workflow: TCRs in the repertoires were matched against a reference library of SARS-CoV-2-specific TCRs that had been generated with the MIRA antigen-specificity platform. Breadth was defined as the fraction of unique TCRs that were SARS-CoV-2-associated, and depth was defined as the fraction of total T cells that were SARS-CoV-2-associated. Using the MIRA data, every spike-specific TCR was mapped to the spike region that the TCR reacted to and assigned to either a CD4 or a CD8 class. Log10-transformed breadth and depth values were compared by one-way ANOVA with Sidak's multiple comparisons tests. TCRdb carries this immuneACCESS record with in-frame sequences only. Its versions omit some clonotypes, under half of them owing to an unresolved V gene in the studies checked, with the rest unexplained. For V, J and clone size, that table is used; D and trimming come from the DNA. This sample holds 150,000 to 200,000 clones; 80% to 95% were observed only once. Of the sample, roughly 1.9% is held by the ten largest clones.

Taken with the paper, the label for time point translates to: about 28 days (+/-7) after the second vaccine dose. AZD1222 recipients with second doses at about 4 weeks or about 12 weeks were pooled, because spike-specific TCR depth and breadth did not differ between schedules. The vaccinee samples were drawn from two UK trials, COV001 and COV002, one of which was a single-blind randomized controlled phase 2/3 trial testing AZD1222 (ChAdOx1 nCoV-19) in healthy adults. For TCRbeta chain sequencing, PBMC samples from trial participants were taken at day 0 and at day 28 after the second dose. The source was peripheral blood, collected 28 days after the second AZD1222 dose. The TCR was taken from an adult who received the AZD1222 COVID-19 vaccine. The rearrangement combines TRBV28 with TRBJ1-3, with the identity of the D gene unclear. At the DNA level, the sequence is TGTGCCAGCAGTTTATCAACTGCAACCTCTGGAAACACCATATATTTT. This yields the protein CASSLSTATSGNTIYF.